What follows describes a single TCR beta chain. Its antigen is still unknown. No base quality information exists; no much larger clone differs at one position. Library preparation was by the immunoSEQ multiplex PCR assay. On the authors' methods: Richness and clonality were used to summarize the repertoires, and clones that significantly expanded or contracted between pre- and post-therapy samples were identified. TCRdb stores this immuneACCESS table with in-frame sequences only. Part of the clones is absent; in the studies checked, under half of the shortfall reflects unresolved V genes, and no reason is known for the rest. V and J calls and clone size are those listed in that table; D and trimming were worked out from the DNA. The sample records fewer than 20,000 clones, roughly three quarters of which are singletons. 9% of the sample is taken by the ten largest. The CDR3, from cysteine to phenylalanine, totals 15 residues. Only the CDR3 region is kept as DNA, spanning 45 bases read in frame from base 1. In the germline V gene, CDR1 corresponds to SGDLS and CDR2 to YYNGEE. Clipping removes 4 bases from V and 4 bases from J, with 11 as the unmatched junction base count.

The data stem from a study of neoadjuvant nivolumab and ipilimumab in lung cancer (dated by TCRdb to the early 2020s). A note on the overall study: Nivolumab was administered intravenously at 3 mg/kg on days 1, 15 and 29, and in the combination arm ipilimumab 1 mg/kg was added on day 1 only. The primary trial endpoint was the major pathologic response (MPR) rate in the intention-to-treat population in each study arm. A total of about 43 patients with operable NSCLC were treated in the trial, with roughly 23 randomized to nivolumab monotherapy and about 21 randomized to nivolumab plus ipilimumab. The study compared TCR repertoires in pretherapy (baseline) peripheral blood with TCR repertoires in tumors resected at surgery after neoadjuvant immune checkpoint blockade. Seven patients had matched pretherapy and resected tumor pairs analyzed, with four treated with nivolumab and three with nivolumab plus ipilimumab.

Overall study outcomes, separate from this receptor: TCR richness in pretherapy blood showed a positive correlation with richness in tumors resected after neoadjuvant therapy (Spearman R of about 0.83). A small number of samples was subjected to TCR sequencing. There was no significant correlation between TCR clonality and pathologic tumor regression, and just a single major-pathologic-response sample was available for the clonality-regression analysis. Greater TCR richness and clonality were observed in resected tumors than in tumor-adjacent uninvolved lung, and increases were observed in more dual-therapy-treated tumors. From pretherapy to surgery, tumor T-cell richness and clonality increased in three of three dual-therapy tumors but in only two of four nivolumab-treated tumors.

The time point label, as the study defines it: at surgical resection after neoadjuvant nivolumab +/- ipilimumab. Samples were obtained from the phase 2 randomized NEOSTAR trial, in which neoadjuvant nivolumab or nivolumab plus ipilimumab followed by surgery was tested in operable NSCLC. The source material was tumor tissue, sampled after neoadjuvant nivolumab, alone or with ipilimumab, at or shortly before surgery. The clonotype was recovered from an adult with non-small cell lung cancer. Recombination linked TRBV9 to TRBJ2-7, and 7 junction bases match TRBD1. The nucleotides are TGTGCCAGCAGCCCAAGTGGACAGGCTTTGTACGAGCAGTACTTC. This sequence encodes CASSPSGQALYEQYF.